This TCR beta chain was obtained from a study of T cells in Graves' hyperthyroidism and ophthalmopathy. Whole-study findings and limits: Ophthalmopathy onset followed model prediction by a median about six months. Ophthalmopathy cases were set apart from stable hyperthyroidism by a 13 V-J model.

TCR beta CDR3 regions were amplified from RNA transcripts. Researchers ran a first-round RT-PCR on the TCR CDR3 using the HTBI primer set. TCRdb recomputed calls from the multiplex PCR reads with MiXCR, one row per CDR3 protein. This table has a few hundred thousand distinct CDR3 sequences, approximately 15% appearing once. Notes on this clonotype: Its antigen remains unidentified.

Clinical symptoms, serum thyroxine and TRAb, thyroid ultrasound and orbital computed tomography were used for the diagnoses. Approximately 9.3 ml of fresh peripheral blood supplied the PBMCs. The sequence derives from a woman in her 30s with Graves' hyperthyroidism that later progressed to Graves' ophthalmopathy. Sequenced material: blood.

The CDR3 reads CAISLGQDNQPQHF. The CDR3 DNA reads TGTGCCATCAGTTTAGGGCAGGATAATCAGCCCCAGCATTTT. The chain joins TRBV10-3 to TRBJ1-5; D is uncertain. CDR1 is ENHRY, CDR2 SYGVKD, per germline. The CDR3 has 14 residues. Trimming removed 5 bases from V and 4 bases from J, with 12 bases in between.